This T cell receptor beta chain comes out of a study of T-cell memory formation after mild COVID-19. Study observations and caveats: Mainly in CM and EM were contracting CD4+ clones; CD8+ were in EMRA.

TCRdb passed the 5' RACE reads through MiXCR, listing each CDR3 protein once. The sample lists over 150,000 distinct CDR3 sequences; about a fifth were seen once. Germline V lookup: CDR1 LGHNA, CDR2 YSLEER. The CDR3 is 15 amino acids. V gave up 0 bases and J gave up 6 bases; unmatched junction bases: 3. In the case of this clonotype: Its antigen is still unknown.

The origin of this receptor is a man younger than 35 who had mild COVID-19 (a few samples of this study predate the infection). Cell type and time point are not known. Material: PBMCs or a T cell subset sorted from them (not recorded which). The V and J genes are TRBV4-3 and TRBJ1-4; 8 bases agree with TRBD1. The CDR3 sequence: CASSQEGTGHEKLFF. CDR3 DNA: TGCGCCAGCAGCCAAGAAGGGACAGGTCATGAAAAACTGTTTTTT.